This TCR beta chain appears in the sequencing data of a study of identical twins' blood T cells. Study details: About 6 alpha and roughly six beta libraries together yielded about 52 million reads.

Per germline, CDR1 KGHSH and CDR2 LQKENI. The CDR3 extends over 13 amino acids. V lost 6 bases, J lost 8 bases, and 16 bases lay in between. TCRdb used MiXCR to reprocess the 5' RACE reads, holding one entry per CDR3 protein. The sample consists of 300,000 to 400,000 distinct CDR3 sequences, over 25% of them appearing once. This clonotype was sampled from a woman aged 18 to 49 in good health. The chain uses TRBV18 and TRBJ1-2; maybe TRBD1 (6 bases). Sequencing was carried out using PBMCs. CDR3 in amino acids: CASSSDRIHGYTF. The CDR3 DNA sequence: TGTGCCAGCTCGTCAGACAGGATCCACGGCTACACCTTC.